This T cell receptor beta chain was recovered during a study of blood T cells in healthy people across ages. V was shortened by 4 bases and J by 2 bases, with 15 bases between the two germline ends. Germline assignment: CDR1 MDHEN and CDR2 SYDVKM. The CDR3 has 16 amino acids. Together with a sample-barcoded 5' primer, a J-beta primer mix was included in a second PCR lasting 7 to 11 cycles. TCRdb processed the 5' RACE reads anew with MiXCR; each CDR3 protein has one entry. This table holds 750,000 to 850,000 distinct CDR3 sequences, 20% to 25% found once. Separately, the same data were catalogued under a study of T cells of mothers and their children. That work contributes: All donors were healthy and Caucasian; they were a few mothers and their six children.

The receptor was isolated from a boy between 10 and 17 years old in good health. Sequences were obtained from blood. This chain connects TRBV28 to TRBJ2-1; D is unclear. The CDR3 DNA follows: TGTGCCAGCAGTTCGCTGGACGGAAATACCTACAATGAGCAGTTCTTC. It translates to CASSSLDGNTYNEQFF. The full variable domain, in which reference TRBV28 and TRBJ2-1 provide the parts outside the CDR3, is DVKVTQSSRYLVKRTGEKVFLECVQDMDHENMFWYRQDPGLGLRLIYFSYDVKMKEKGDIPEGYSVSREKKERFSLILESASTNQTSMYLCASSSLDGNTYNEQFFGPGTRLTVL.